The clone carrying this T cell receptor beta chain showed up many times. Its antigen is still unknown. The sample belongs to a study of tumor-infiltrating lymphocytes in primary liver carcinoma. Study-level information: With diameters of about 4 to 11 cm, tumors were stage T1-T3 N0M0.

Study results and caveats: Tumors carried a top-250-clone fraction significantly exceeding that of blood (p = 0.039). Only about 8-25% of top clones occurred in every one of the five tumor regions.

DNA and RNA were both co-extracted from about 20-30 mg of bulk tissue that had not been sorted. Patients' primary liver carcinoma was surgically resected. Trimming removed 6 bases from V and 13 bases from J, with 16 bases in between. Germline lookup yields CDR1 MDHEN and CDR2 SYDVKM. The length of the CDR3 is 12 residues. The template, about 510 ng total RNA, yielded TCR beta cDNA made with a constant-region primer. A slightly modified ARM-PCR protocol with three nested multiplex PCR rounds produced these TCR beta libraries. TRBV1-TRBV30 forward primers paired with a C-beta reverse primer were used in the first two PCR rounds, which ran approximately 10 cycles each. Each CDR3 protein is one row after TCRdb ran MiXCR on the multiplex PCR reads. The repertoire holds 45,000 or so distinct CDR3 sequences, with over 70% as singletons.

The rearrangement links TRBV28 to TRBJ2-1; D possibly uses TRBD1 or TRBD2 (5 bases each). Source material: liver tumor tissue from sampling region 2. Subset noted: tumor region T2, inferior pole. The TCR originated in a man between 35 and 55 years old with primary liver carcinoma and hepatitis B virus infection. CDR3 coding DNA: TGTGCCAGCAGCATATATCAGGGAGTTCAGTTCTTC. Encoded protein: CASSIYQGVQFF.